This T cell receptor (beta chain) was recovered during a study of regulatory T cells in long-lasting Graves disease. V lost 5 bases and J lost 2; bases outside the gene matches: 2. Germline V gene sequence: CDR1 DFQATT, CDR2 SNEGSKA (reference sequence). The CDR3 runs 13 residues. With iRepertoire HTBI primers and Arm-PCR of CDR3 regions, TCR beta libraries were built. TCRdb analysed the multiplex PCR reads with MiXCR anew, one entry per CDR3 protein. Of about 430,000 distinct CDR3 sequences in the sample, roughly a fifth were seen once. The sample's time point: persistent/refractory GD, antithyroid drugs over 5 years with positive TRAb. RNA isolated from PBMCs was used to make the TCR library.

The chain carries TRBV20-1 and TRBJ1-3, with 8 bases identical to TRBD1. The material was peripheral blood mononuclear cells (PBMCs), obtained when the disease was refractory, from a patient treated with antithyroid drugs. The TCR sequence derives from a female donor with Graves disease. The CDR3 loop reads CSAGTGTGNTIYF. The CDR3 DNA follows: TGCAGTGCTGGGACAGGTACTGGAAACACCATATATTTT.